The source of this T cell receptor (beta chain) is a study of T cells in Graves' hyperthyroidism and ophthalmopathy. Uncontrolled infection, other autoimmune disease, pregnancy or lactation disqualified patients from enrolment. The authors took PBMCs from 7.5 to 10 ml fresh peripheral blood. This clonotype was detected a few times. Antigen: not known. After removal of 3 bases from V and 9 bases from J, the junction contained 6 bases not matched to a gene. The germline CDR1 and CDR2 sequences are SEHNR and FQNEAQ (reference sequence). This CDR3 has 16 amino acids. Authors of the study amplified TCR beta CDR3 regions from RNA transcripts. The study used the HTBI primer set for a first-round RT-PCR of the TCR CDR3. TCRdb called the multiplex PCR reads again in MiXCR, with one record for every CDR3 protein. Of some 570,000 distinct CDR3 sequences listed, over 12% were seen once; the top ten hold 7% to 9%.

Study results and limitations: Blood also held most thyroid clonotypes expanded beyond 0.001.

The receptor comes from a woman between 18 and 29 years old with Graves' ophthalmopathy. The V gene is TRBV7-9, the J gene TRBJ2-1; 15 nucleotides match TRBD2. Sequencing was done on a sample of blood. The CDR3: CASSLGLAGGSSEQFF. In DNA form, the CDR3 reads TGTGCCAGCAGCTTGGGACTAGCGGGAGGCTCGAGTGAGCAGTTCTTC.